At least ten counts were recorded for the clone carrying this T cell receptor beta chain. Its antigen is not known. The data originate from a study of T cells in Graves' hyperthyroidism and ophthalmopathy. Graves' hyperthyroidism was deemed stable absent ophthalmopathy progression within 18 months. Exclusion of a patient resulted from uncontrolled infection, other autoimmune disease, pregnancy or lactation. On the basis of clinical symptoms, serum thyroxine and TRAb, thyroid ultrasound and orbital computed tomography, diagnoses were made. Study findings and constraints: The model identified upcoming ophthalmopathy a median around 6 months ahead of onset.

Germline V gene lookup returns CDR1 SGHAT and CDR2 FQDESV (reference sequence). With V trimmed by 11 bases and J by 3 bases, 2 bases remained unmatched. The CDR3 totals 13 residues. Amplification yielded TCR beta CDR3 regions, with RNA transcripts as the source. TCR CDR3 underwent first-round RT-PCR with the HTBI primer set. TCRdb re-analysed the multiplex PCR reads in MiXCR, keeping a single row per CDR3 protein. Among under 700,000 distinct CDR3 sequences listed, 15% to 20% were seen once. The rearrangement uses TRBV11-1 and TRBJ2-2; 11 positions match TRBD2. The sequence came from a woman aged 18-35 years with Graves' hyperthyroidism. The material sequenced was blood. The CDR3 spells CAVSGRDTGELFF. DNA for the CDR3: TGTGCCGTTAGCGGGAGGGACACCGGGGAGCTGTTTTTT.